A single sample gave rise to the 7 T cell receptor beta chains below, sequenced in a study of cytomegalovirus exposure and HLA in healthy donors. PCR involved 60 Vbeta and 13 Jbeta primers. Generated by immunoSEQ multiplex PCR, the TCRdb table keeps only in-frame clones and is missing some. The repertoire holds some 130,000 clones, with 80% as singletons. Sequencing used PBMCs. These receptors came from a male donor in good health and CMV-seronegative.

The CDR3 bases are TGTGCCAGCAGTCCTGATTGGGGGGGCGGTGGCTACACCTTC. It yields the protein CASSPDWGGGGYTF. The chain has TRBV27 and TRBJ1-2; a weak D match, TRBD1 (6 bases). CDR3 length: 14 residues. CDR1 MNHEY and CDR2 SMNVEV come from the germline V gene (reference sequence). Trimming pared 5 bases from V and 7 bases from J, leaving 17 bases between.

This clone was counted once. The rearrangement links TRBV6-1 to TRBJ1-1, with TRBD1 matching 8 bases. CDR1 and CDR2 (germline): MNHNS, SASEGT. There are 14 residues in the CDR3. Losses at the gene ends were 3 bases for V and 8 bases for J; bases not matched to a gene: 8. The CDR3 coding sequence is TGTGCCAGCAGTGACGGACAGGGTTCGTGGGAAGCTTTCTTT. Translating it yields CASSDGQGSWEAFF.

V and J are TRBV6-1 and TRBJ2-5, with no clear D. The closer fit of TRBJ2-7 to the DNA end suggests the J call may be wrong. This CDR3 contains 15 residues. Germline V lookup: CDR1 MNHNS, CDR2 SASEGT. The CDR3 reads CASSLTESDSYEQYF. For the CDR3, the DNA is TGTGCCAGCAGCCTGACCGAATCTGACTCCTACGAGCAGTACTTC.

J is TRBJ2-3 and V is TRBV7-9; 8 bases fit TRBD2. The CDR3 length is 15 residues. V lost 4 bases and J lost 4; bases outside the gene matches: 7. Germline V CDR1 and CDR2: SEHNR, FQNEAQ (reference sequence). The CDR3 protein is CASSSGGGYSDTQYF. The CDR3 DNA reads TGTGCCAGCAGCTCGGGCGGGGGGTACTCAGATACGCAGTATTTT. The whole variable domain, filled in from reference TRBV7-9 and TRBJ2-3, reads DTGVSQNPRHKITKRGQNVTFRCDPISEHNRLYWYRQTLGQGPEFLTYFQNEAQLEKSRLLSDRFSAERPKGSFSTLEIQRTEQGDSAMYLCASSSGGGYSDTQYFGPGTRLTVL.

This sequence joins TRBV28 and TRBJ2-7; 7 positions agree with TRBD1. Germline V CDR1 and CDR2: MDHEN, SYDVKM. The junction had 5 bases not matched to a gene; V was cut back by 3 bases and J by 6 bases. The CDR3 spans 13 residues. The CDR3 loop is CASSLVTGPEQYF. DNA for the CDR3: TGTGCCAGCAGTTTGGTGACAGGGCCCGAGCAGTACTTC.

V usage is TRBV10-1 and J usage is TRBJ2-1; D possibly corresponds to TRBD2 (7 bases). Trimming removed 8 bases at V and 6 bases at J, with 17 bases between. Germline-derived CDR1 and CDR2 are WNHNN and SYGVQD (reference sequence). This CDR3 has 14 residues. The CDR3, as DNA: TGCGCCAGCTCAGGAGGGGGGGCAATCAATGAGCAGTTCTTC. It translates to CASSGGGAINEQFF.

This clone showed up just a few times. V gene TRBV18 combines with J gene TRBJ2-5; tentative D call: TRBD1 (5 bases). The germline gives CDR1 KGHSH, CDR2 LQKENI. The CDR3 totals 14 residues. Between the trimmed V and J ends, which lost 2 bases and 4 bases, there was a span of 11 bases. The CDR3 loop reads CASSPIGQGETQYF. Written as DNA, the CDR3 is TGTGCCAGCTCACCAATCGGCCAGGGAGAGACCCAGTACTTC.